The T cell receptor (beta chain) described here comes from a study of a mutant IDH1 vaccine in newly diagnosed glioma. Whole-study context: Patients were pretreated with radiotherapy, temozolomide, or both, mostly both.

Trimming cost V 0 bases and J 1 base, with 7 bases left between them. The V gene's germline CDR1 is MGHRA and CDR2 YSYEKL. The CDR3 runs to 16 residues. Time point indicated: baseline, week 1 (first vaccination visit). Specified treatment: pre-vaccination baseline after standard-of-care therapy. A few counts support this clone. Profiled with immunoSEQ multiplex PCR; TCRdb holds only in-frame clones, not every one. The sample contains about 88,000 clones, roughly 80% of which appear only once. J is TRBJ2-6 and V is TRBV4-1, with D possibly being TRBD1 (6 bases). The clonotype comes from a man aged 40-49 years with glioma. Some clones in this sample may be carry-over from other donors' samples. The specimen was PBMCs, collected from a glioma patient treated with radiotherapy, temozolomide or both. The CDR3, as DNA: TGCGCCAGCAGCCAAGAAACAGGGTCTGGGGCCAACGTCCTGACTTTC. This translates into CASSQETGSGANVLTF.